Below are 8 T cell receptor beta chains sequenced from a single sample in a study of blood T cell repertoires in COVID-19. Sequenced by immunoSEQ multiplex PCR; TCRdb stores in-frame clones only, minus some. Counted here are about 140,000 clones, 82% occurring once; the ten biggest clones make up about 4%. Sequencing was carried out using peripheral blood. The source is a woman aged 80 or older with acute or convalescent COVID-19.

The chain carries TRBV29-1 and TRBJ1-2, with D unclear. This CDR3 region has 15 residues. Germline lookup yields CDR1 SQVTM and CDR2 ANQGSEA. V lost 8 bases and J 1 base, leaving 20 bases between the germline ends. In DNA, the CDR3 is TGCAGCACCTTACTGTGGGGAGGAGGTAACTATGGCTACACCTTC. Protein: CSTLLWGGGNYGYTF.

The chain couples TRBV27 to TRBJ2-7; 8 bases are shared with TRBD2. Germline V gene sequence: CDR1 MNHEY, CDR2 SMNVEV (reference sequence). V lost 5 bases, J lost 7 bases, and 4 bases stayed unmatched. The CDR3 contains 12 residues. CDR3: CASSAGGPEQYF. In nucleotides, the CDR3 is TGTGCCAGCAGTGCGGGGGGTCCGGAGCAGTACTTC.

The J gene is TRBJ2-7, the V gene TRBV2, with 9 bases aligning to TRBD1. The CDR3 is made up of 14 amino acids. Germline assignment: CDR1 SNHLY and CDR2 FYNNEI. After removal of 5 bases from V and 5 bases from J, the junction contained 7 bases not matched to a gene. CDR3 nucleotides: TGTGCCAGCAGTACCGGGACAGGGTCTCACGAGCAGTACTTC. It encodes CASSTGTGSHEQYF.

The chain employs TRBV5-4 and TRBJ2-3; D remains ambiguous. The ends were cut back, 4 bases at V and 4 bases at J, with 10 bases in the middle. The CDR3 is made up of 13 amino acids. Germline V lookup: CDR1 SGHNT, CDR2 YYREEE (reference sequence). The CDR3 loop reads CASSRATADTQYF. The DNA of the CDR3 is TGTGCCAGCAGCCGCGCAACGGCAGATACGCAGTATTTT.

The V gene is TRBV4-2, the J gene TRBJ1-3, with D unclear. The CDR3 spans 16 residues. CDR1 is LGHNA, CDR2 YNFKEQ, per germline. Trimming shortened V by 0 bases and J by 0 bases, and 9 bases separated the two germline ends. CDR3 region: CASSQDPGISGNTIYF. The CDR3 coding sequence is TGTGCCAGCAGCCAAGATCCGGGGATCTCTGGAAACACCATATATTTT.

This chain's CDR3 is CASSLPKRGSGETQYF. In DNA, the CDR3 is TGTGCCAGCAGTTTACCGAAAAGGGGGTCTGGAGAGACCCAGTACTTC. This rearrangement joins TRBV27 to TRBJ2-5; D is possibly TRBD1 (6 bases). Germline V gene data show CDR1 as MNHEY and CDR2 as SMNVEV (reference sequence). The CDR3 is 16 residues long. Trimming took off 2 bases at V and 4 bases at J, with 17 bases between the two ends.

This chain uses TRBV6-5 with TRBJ2-5, with D hard to call. V was pared by 4 bases and J by 2 bases, with 8 bases between. CDR1 MNHEY and CDR2 SVGAGI come from the germline V gene. The CDR3 consists of 13 residues. CDR3 in amino acids: CASSFTRQETQYF. The CDR3, as DNA: TGTGCCAGCAGTTTCACTCGGCAAGAGACCCAGTACTTC.

The V gene is TRBV30, the J gene TRBJ2-7; 9 bases fit TRBD2. CDR1 is GTSNPN and CDR2 is SVGIG in the germline V gene (reference sequence). The ends lost 4 bases at V and 7 bases at J; junction bases unmatched: 17. The CDR3 has 16 residues. DNA for the CDR3: TGTGCCTGGAATGCCGGGACTGTAGCGGGAGTAGGTGAGCAGTACTTC. Its protein is CAWNAGTVAGVGEQYF. Drawing the rest from reference TRBV30 and TRBJ2-7, the complete variable domain is SQTIHQWPATLVQPVGSPLSLECTVEGTSNPNLYWYRQAAGRGLQLLFYSVGIGQISSEVPQNLSASRPQDRQFILSSKKLLLSDSGFYLCAWNAGTVAGVGEQYFGPGTRLTVT.